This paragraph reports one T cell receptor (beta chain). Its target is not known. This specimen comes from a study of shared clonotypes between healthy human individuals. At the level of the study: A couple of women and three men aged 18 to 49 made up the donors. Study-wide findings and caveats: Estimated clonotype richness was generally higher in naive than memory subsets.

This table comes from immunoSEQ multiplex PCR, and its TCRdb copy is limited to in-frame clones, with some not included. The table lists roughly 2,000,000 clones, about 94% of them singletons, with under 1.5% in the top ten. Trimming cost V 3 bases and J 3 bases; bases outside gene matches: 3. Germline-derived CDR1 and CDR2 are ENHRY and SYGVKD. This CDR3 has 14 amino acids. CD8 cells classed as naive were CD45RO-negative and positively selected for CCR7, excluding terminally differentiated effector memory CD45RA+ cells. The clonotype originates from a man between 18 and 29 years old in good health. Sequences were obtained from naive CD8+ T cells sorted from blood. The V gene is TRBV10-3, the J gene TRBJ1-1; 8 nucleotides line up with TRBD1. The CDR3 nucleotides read TGTGCCATCAGTGAAACAGGGGGGGACACTGAAGCTTTCTTT. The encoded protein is CAISETGGDTEAFF.